These 24 T cell receptor beta chains came from one sample sequenced in a study of cytomegalovirus exposure and HLA in healthy donors. The primer mix had 60 Vbeta and 13 Jbeta primers. Libraries were prepared by immunoSEQ multiplex PCR; TCRdb keeps only in-frame clonotypes and omits some of them. The sample contains about 210,000 clones, 79% of which appear only once. Input material: PBMCs. These receptors were collected from a male donor in good health and CMV-seropositive.

This clone has a single count. This chain joins TRBV5-1 and TRBJ1-6; possibly TRBD1 for D (6 bases). The germline gives CDR1 SGHRS, CDR2 YFSETQ. The CDR3 runs to 16 residues. The V and J ends lost 4 bases and 8 bases respectively, with 19 bases between them. CDR3 sequence: CASSPAGRGVHSPLHF. The CDR3 DNA reads as TGCGCCAGCAGCCCGGCGGGCAGGGGTGTTCATTCACCCCTCCACTTT.

This clone was counted only a few times. The CDR3 is CASSRGSYNSPLHF. In DNA form, the CDR3 reads TGTGCCAGCAGCAGGGGGTCCTATAATTCACCCCTCCACTTT. This sequence joins TRBV6-4 and TRBJ1-6, with 7 positions matching TRBD1. CDR1 MRHNA and CDR2 SNTAGT come from the germline V gene. V lost 6 bases, J lost 1 base, and 0 bases stayed unmatched. This CDR3 is built from 14 residues.

This clone was seen only a few times. J is TRBJ2-5 and V is TRBV5-6; 8 positions agree with TRBD2. Germline-derived CDR1 and CDR2 are SGHDT and YYEEEE. The CDR3 contains 15 residues. The V gene end was trimmed by 1 base and the J gene end by 2 bases; junction bases not matched to a gene: 4. The CDR3 is CASSLYRGGQETQYF. Here the CDR3 DNA reads TGTGCCAGCAGCTTGTATCGCGGGGGGCAAGAGACCCAGTACTTC. The full variable domain, in which reference TRBV5-6 and TRBJ2-5 provide the parts outside the CDR3, is DAGVTQSPTHLIKTRGQQVTLRCSPKSGHDTVSWYQQALGQGPQFIFQYYEEEERQRGNFPDRFSGHQFPNYSSELNVNALLLGDSALYLCASSLYRGGQETQYFGPGTRLLVL.

This clone was counted only a few times. The gene calls are TRBV5-1 and TRBJ1-1, with unresolved D. V was shortened by 4 bases and J by 0 bases, with 13 bases between the two germline ends. The length of the CDR3 is 15 residues. CDR1 is SGHRS, CDR2 YFSETQ, per germline. In nucleotides, the CDR3 is TGCGCCAGCAGCCTGGTTCCGGGTATGAACACTGAAGCTTTCTTT. This codes for CASSLVPGMNTEAFF.

The CDR3 reads CASSQQGPKSGNTIYF. The CDR3 bases are TGTGCCAGCAGTCAACAGGGCCCCAAGTCTGGAAACACCATATATTTT. This chain connects TRBV27 to TRBJ1-3, with a weak D call TRBD1 (6 bases). CDR1 is MNHEY and CDR2 is SMNVEV in the germline V gene (reference sequence). The CDR3 sequence is 16 residues long. The V gene lost 5 bases and the J gene lost 1 base, with 15 bases spanning the gap.

The chain joins TRBV18 to TRBJ2-4, with 9 bases identical to TRBD1. V was clipped by 0 bases and J by 0 bases; unmatched bases: 3. This CDR3 contains 17 residues. Germline assignment: CDR1 KGHSH and CDR2 LQKENI. The CDR3 sequence is CASSPPTGGRAKNIQYF. The CDR3 coding sequence is TGTGCCAGCTCACCACCGACAGGGGGTCGAGCCAAAAACATTCAGTACTTC.

The chain combines TRBV6-4 with TRBJ2-7; perhaps TRBD2 as D (5 bases). This CDR3 has 14 residues. Per germline, CDR1 MRHNA and CDR2 SNTAGT. V lost 6 bases and J lost 4, with 16 bases in between. The CDR3 here is CASSPPEGLYEQYF. In nucleotides, the CDR3 is TGTGCCAGCAGCCCCCCCGAGGGCCTGTACGAGCAGTACTTC.

The rearrangement links TRBV28 to TRBJ1-1, with D tentatively TRBD1 (5 bases). CDR1 and CDR2 from the germline V gene are MDHEN and SYDVKM. The CDR3 runs 14 residues. Between the trimmed V and J ends, which lost 7 bases and 1 base, there was a span of 13 bases. Here the CDR3 DNA reads TGTGCCAGCACCTATCGGGGGGGGAACACTGAAGCTTTCTTT. Its translation is CASTYRGGNTEAFF.

This chain links TRBV5-4 with TRBJ2-7; TRBD1 matches at 7 bases. The germline gives CDR1 SGHNT, CDR2 YYREEE (reference sequence). With V trimmed by 5 bases and J by 0 bases, 8 bases remained unmatched. This CDR3 spans 15 amino acids. CDR3 sequence reads: CASRQDRYISYEQYF. The CDR3 DNA follows: TGTGCCAGCAGGCAGGACAGGTACATCTCCTACGAGCAGTACTTC.

The J gene is TRBJ1-4, the V gene TRBV30; D is possibly TRBD1 (5 bases). Deletions cut 5 bases from V and 11 bases from J, with 9 bases between. The germline gives CDR1 GTSNPN, CDR2 SVGIG (reference sequence). CDR3 length: 10 residues. The CDR3 DNA is TGTGCCTGGGGGGGGATCAAACTGTTTTTT. Its translation: CAWGGIKLFF.

The J gene is TRBJ1-1, the V gene TRBV4-3, with no clear D. Trimming took 0 bases from V and 0 from J, leaving 14 bases between them. Germline V lookup: CDR1 LGHNA, CDR2 YSLEER. The CDR3 sequence is 17 residues long. CDR3 coding DNA: TGCGCCAGCAGCCAAGAGTCTACTAGCAGGTTGAACACTGAAGCTTTCTTT. It yields the protein CASSQESTSRLNTEAFF.

The rearrangement joins TRBV6-1 to TRBJ1-2; no clear D. The ends were cut back, 2 bases at V and 4 bases at J, with 17 bases in the middle. This CDR3 is 16 amino acids long. CDR1 and CDR2 from the germline V gene are MNHNS and SASEGT. CDR3 region: CASSETGEVVIYGYTF. The CDR3 coding sequence is TGTGCCAGCAGTGAAACGGGTGAGGTGGTGATCTATGGCTACACCTTC.

This clone was found a few times. This sequence joins TRBV5-6 and TRBJ1-2; a weak D match, TRBD1 (6 bases). V dropped 6 bases and J dropped 2 bases, with 20 bases sitting between them. Looked up from germline, CDR1 is SGHDT and CDR2 is YYEEEE. The CDR3 has 16 residues. The CDR3 DNA reads TGTGCCAGCACCTTAGGGGGAGCTGGGTTAAACTATGGCTACACCTTC. It specifies CASTLGGAGLNYGYTF.

CDR3 protein: CASMRQGLGDTQYF. CDR3 DNA sequence: TGTGCCAGTATGAGACAGGGATTGGGAGATACGCAGTATTTT. The V and J genes are TRBV27 and TRBJ2-3, with TRBD1 identical over 7 bases. With 9 bases clipped from V and 5 bases from J, the junction kept 11 bases outside the gene matches. The CDR3 length is 14 residues. Per the germline V gene, CDR1 is MNHEY and CDR2 is SMNVEV (reference sequence).

The chain has TRBV18 and TRBJ1-1; D is ambiguous. CDR1 and CDR2 (germline): KGHSH, LQKENI. This CDR3 has 14 amino acids. V gave up 0 bases and J gave up 10 bases, with 15 bases separating them. CDR3: CASSPPPPTLAAFF. CDR3 nucleotide sequence: TGTGCCAGCTCACCACCTCCCCCAACGTTGGCAGCTTTCTTT.

This chain joins TRBV4-3 and TRBJ2-5; no clear D. CDR1 is LGHNA, CDR2 YSLEER, per germline. Trimming pared 2 bases from V and 5 bases from J, leaving 15 bases between. The CDR3 runs 15 residues. CDR3 nucleotide sequence: TGCGCCAGCAGCCAAACCCCAGAAGGCAGGGAGACCCAGTACTTC. This codes for CASSQTPEGRETQYF.

The gene calls are TRBV2 and TRBJ2-3; D may be TRBD1 (6 bases). Trimming removed 6 bases from V and 2 bases from J, with 15 bases in between. From germline, CDR1 is SNHLY and CDR2 FYNNEI. This CDR3 is 15 amino acids long. The CDR3 sequence is CASSPGQLITDTQYF. CDR3 in DNA: TGTGCCAGCAGCCCGGGACAACTGATCACAGATACGCAGTATTTT.

V is TRBV19 and J is TRBJ1-5; a possible D gene is TRBD1 (5 bases). Germline V lookup: CDR1 LNHDA, CDR2 SQIVND (reference sequence). V was clipped by 3 bases and J by 2 bases, with 8 bases between them. The CDR3 sequence is 14 residues long. CDR3 sequence (DNA): TGTGCCAGTAGTATCGTAGGGGGCAATCAGCCCCAGCATTTT. Protein product: CASSIVGGNQPQHF.

Of note for this clone: A junction boundary mismatches the germline segment, possibly from a read error. The rearrangement joins TRBV7-9 to TRBJ2-2; the match to TRBD1 covers 9 bases. CDR3 length equals 16 residues. CDR1 is SEHNR, CDR2 FQNEAQ, per germline (reference sequence). Here the CDR3 reads CSSSPWDRVDTGELFF. CDR3 DNA: TGTTCCAGCAGCCCATGGGACAGGGTGGATACCGGGGAGCTGTTTTTT.

The V call is TRBV2, the J call TRBJ2-5, with D possibly TRBD1 on 5 matching bases. The CDR3 extends over 12 amino acids. Germline CDR1 and CDR2: SNHLY and FYNNEI. V shed 2 bases and J shed 5 bases, with 6 bases lying between them. The CDR3 reads CASSEWGETQYF. The CDR3 DNA reads TGTGCCAGCAGTGAATGGGGCGAGACCCAGTACTTC.

The chain is built from TRBV6-5 and TRBJ1-1; D gene ambiguous. This CDR3 comprises 13 residues. Trimming removed 2 bases at V and 7 bases at J, with 11 bases between. The germline V gene encodes CDR1 MNHEY and CDR2 SVGAGI. CDR3 sequence (DNA): TGTGCCAGCAGTTACAGGACTGAGAATGAAGCTTTCTTT. Amino acids: CASSYRTENEAFF.

This sequence joins TRBV4-2 and TRBJ2-3; TRBD1 might be the D (7 bases). V gave up 4 bases and J gave up 6 bases, with 14 bases separating them. The CDR3 has 14 residues. Germline V lookup: CDR1 LGHNA, CDR2 YNFKEQ. The CDR3 nucleotides are TGTGCCAGCAGCCCAGGGGGGTTGGGGGATACGCAGTATTTT. Its protein product is CASSPGGLGDTQYF.

V gene TRBV6-5 combines with J gene TRBJ2-3; no reliable D call. The V end lost 2 bases, the J end lost 2 bases, and 5 bases lay between the germline ends. Germline loops: CDR1 MNHEY, CDR2 SVGAGI. This CDR3 has 13 amino acids. CDR3: CASSYDNTDTQYF. The CDR3 DNA sequence: TGTGCCAGCAGTTACGACAACACAGATACGCAGTATTTT.

V and J are TRBV29-1 and TRBJ1-1, with TRBD1 matching over 8 bases. V lost 6 bases and J lost 10; bases outside the gene matches: 16. Germline V gene sequence: CDR1 SQVTM, CDR2 ANQGSEA. This CDR3 region has 14 residues. CDR3 coding DNA: TGCAGCGTATACTGGACAGGGAGGTTGGAAGTAGCTTTCTTT. Amino acid sequence: CSVYWTGRLEVAFF.